This T cell receptor beta chain is drawn from a study of PD-L1 blockade in urothelial cancer. On the study more broadly: Atezolizumab at 1,200 mg intravenously every 3 weeks was started by patients at some point between 2014 and 2015.

Synthetic TCR analog templates were added to each PCR reaction. The table came from immunoSEQ multiplex PCR; TCRdb's copy has only in-frame clones and leaves some out. The sample lists around 100,000 clones, around 86% occurring once. Germline assignment: CDR1 LNHDA and CDR2 SQIVND (reference sequence). Trimming shortened V by 7 bases and J by 4 bases, and 11 bases separated the two germline ends. The CDR3 length is 14 residues. Time point meaning: pretreatment peripheral blood. Individual patients had between 1 and 8 samples, taken pretreatment and on-treatment. Sequences were derived from PBMCs, sampled around atezolizumab (anti-PD-L1) treatment. This clonotype was obtained from a man in his sixties with urothelial cancer. This chain links TRBV19 with TRBJ2-6, with D unclear. The CDR3 sequence: CASNGGLGANVLTF. In DNA, the CDR3 is TGTGCCAGTAACGGCGGCCTGGGGGCCAACGTCCTGACTTTC. The entire variable domain, with the rest obtained from reference TRBV19 and TRBJ2-6, is as follows: DGGITQSPKYLFRKEGQNVTLSCEQNLNHDAMYWYRQDPGQGLRLIYYSQIVNDFQKGDIAEGYSVSREKKESFPLTVTSAQKNPTAFYLCASNGGLGANVLTFGAGSRLTVL.